This T cell receptor beta chain was identified during a study of CD8+ T cells in alopecia areata. Looking at the study overall: Twice daily, treated patients received 5 to 10 mg of oral tofacitinib. Disease severity was quantified as SALT score of affected scalp area.

This clone was counted between two and nine times. Its antigen is undetermined. Study-wide results and limits: While tofacitinib was given, many expanded lesional clones persisted in scalp and blood.

The treatment is: oral pan-JAK inhibitor, 5-10 mg twice daily. As part of sample collection, lesional scalp punch biopsies and peripheral blood were taken from alopecia areata patients. CDR1 is SGHDN, CDR2 FVKESK, per germline. Trimming pared 1 base from V and 9 bases from J, leaving 7 bases between. The CDR3 runs to 13 residues. Reverse transcription of extracted RNA yielded cDNA, which provided the sequencing template. The repertoire was sequenced with immunoSEQ multiplex PCR; TCRdb's copy has only in-frame clones and lacks some. The data hold more than 200,000 clones, with roughly 66% observed a single time.

This sequence originates from a human donor with alopecia areata. This chain links TRBV14 with TRBJ1-6; D ambiguous. Sequences were derived from CD4+ T cells sorted from blood, sampled at approximately week 45, from a patient treated with tofacitinib. Written as DNA, the CDR3 is TGTGCCAGCAGCCAAGGGCGCAGTTCACCCCTCCACTTT. Translation: CASSQGRSSPLHF.